This TCR beta chain derives from a study of OX40 agonist ivuxolimab in advanced cancers. The overall study: An anti-OX40 (CD134) antibody with agonistic activity, ivuxolimab, was administered to patients. Study results and limitations: At 0.1 to 3.0 mg/kg, clonal expansion of CD4+ and CD8+ blood T cells had occurred by week 6.

Only in-frame clones appear in the TCRdb table, and some are missing; sequencing was by immunoSEQ multiplex PCR. The repertoire holds some 91,000 clones, with about 90% as singletons. Germline assignment: CDR1 MNHNS and CDR2 SASEGT. CDR3 length equals 14 residues. V lost 8 bases to trimming and J lost 4 bases, with 15 bases between them. With regard to this clone: Its target is unknown.

The material sequenced was CD4+ or CD8+ T cells sorted from blood, taken in a trial of the OX40 agonist ivuxolimab. J is TRBJ2-1 and V is TRBV6-1; weak D call: TRBD1 (6 bases). This clonotype originated in an adult with an advanced solid tumor such as melanoma, head and neck, liver or kidney cancer. The CDR3 loop is CASLDSLWYNEQFF. CDR3 coding DNA: TGTGCCAGCCTGGACAGTCTCTGGTACAATGAGCAGTTCTTC.